This T cell receptor beta chain was sequenced for a study of shared clonotypes between healthy human individuals. Sequenced by immunoSEQ multiplex PCR; TCRdb stores in-frame clones only, minus some. Of a few million clones in the sample, 85% to 95% were seen once. Germline V gives CDR1 SGHRS, CDR2 YFSETQ. The CDR3 loop spans 14 amino acids. V trimming: 4 bases; J trimming: 4 bases; junction bases outside the gene matches: 7. Healthy adults negative for HIV, lacking recent acute infections or vaccinations, served as donors. From CD4+ cells came CD45RA+ naive and CD45RA-negative memory subsets. On this clone itself: Other DNA sequences in this specimen translate into the identical CDR3.

The sequencing sample was made of naive CD4+ T cells from PBMCs. Subset described: CD45RA+ positively selected. This clonotype was sampled from a man aged 18-30 years in good health. Some clones in this sample may be carry-over from other donors' samples. The gene calls are TRBV5-1 and TRBJ2-7; 8 nucleotides agree with TRBD1. The CDR3 here is CASSPTGGSYEQYF. CDR3 nucleotide sequence: TGCGCCAGCAGCCCTACAGGGGGGTCATACGAGCAGTACTTC. The full variable domain, its missing parts supplied by reference TRBV5-1 and TRBJ2-7, is KAGVTQTPRYLIKTRGQQVTLSCSPISGHRSVSWYQQTPGQGLQFLFEYFSETQRNKGNFPGRFSGRQFSNSRSEMNVSTLELGDSALYLCASSPTGGSYEQYFGPGTRLTVT.